This T cell receptor beta chain was identified in a study of radiotherapy plus CTLA-4 blockade in lung cancer. The junction had 5 bases not matched to a gene; V was cut back by 4 bases and J by 6 bases. CDR3 length: 16 residues. Germline V lookup: CDR1 SEHNR, CDR2 FQNEAQ (reference sequence). Only in-frame clones appear in the TCRdb table, and some are missing; sequencing was by immunoSEQ multiplex PCR. The sample contains some 71,000 clones, 60% to 80% of which appear only once. Only a few counts were recorded for this clone. The TCR was taken from a human donor with non-small cell lung cancer whose response to radiotherapy plus ipilimumab could not be evaluated. Some clones in this sample may be carry-over from other donors' samples. The source was peripheral blood, collected from a patient treated with radiotherapy plus ipilimumab. The chain is built from TRBV7-9 and TRBJ1-6; 11 positions agree with TRBD1. For the CDR3, the DNA is TGTGCCAGCAGCTCCCCGGGGACAGGGGGTAATTCACCCCTCCACTTT. Translating gives CASSSPGTGGNSPLHF.